This TCR beta chain was profiled in a study of blood T cell repertoires in COVID-19. Across the whole study: The analysed material was cDNA or gDNA that came from T cells, B-cell-depleted T cells, or PBMCs.

How the authors handled the data: Nucleated cell counts were estimated from reference gene primer amplification. This table comes from immunoSEQ multiplex PCR, and its TCRdb copy is limited to in-frame clones, with some not included. That table supplies the V and J calls and clone size; D and trimming were determined from the DNA. The sample has some 150,000 clones, roughly 87% seen once. This sequence was found in a woman aged 55-70 years with active or convalescent COVID-19. Sequenced material: peripheral blood.

The CDR3 protein is CASSLVPPTGTGNTIYF. The DNA for the CDR3 is TGTGCCAGCAGCTTAGTCCCTCCGACAGGGACTGGAAACACCATATATTTT. The chain is built from TRBV11-2 and TRBJ1-3, with 7 bases identical to TRBD1. CDR1 is SGHAT, CDR2 FQNNGV, per germline. After removal of 1 base from V and 2 bases from J, the junction contained 8 bases not matched to a gene. The CDR3 totals 17 residues.